The 23 T cell receptor beta chains below were found in one sample sequenced in a study of blood T cell repertoires in COVID-19. Assay used: immunoSEQ multiplex PCR; TCRdb lists only in-frame clones, some missing. The table lists 150,000 to 200,000 clones, around 82% of them singletons. Source material: peripheral blood. The receptor source for this set is a woman aged 40 to 55 with COVID-19, enrolled during active disease.

The rearrangement joins TRBV5-1 to TRBJ2-2; D is possibly TRBD1 (6 bases). In germline, CDR1 is SGHRS, CDR2 YFSETQ. Trimming pared 0 bases from V and 3 bases from J, leaving 9 bases between. The CDR3 covers 15 residues. The CDR3 DNA is TGCGCCAGCAGCTTGGGTCACAGGGACACCGGGGAGCTGTTTTTT. This sequence encodes CASSLGHRDTGELFF.

This clone was detected only once. The chain couples TRBV6-4 to TRBJ1-6, with D unclear. The CDR3 covers 14 residues. V was cut by 4 bases and J by 9 bases, with 13 bases left in between. CDR1 and CDR2 from the germline V gene are MRHNA and SNTAGT. The DNA of the CDR3 is TGTGCCAGCAGTGCCTCCGGGAGTGGTTCACCCCTCCACTTT. Translating it yields CASSASGSGSPLHF.

This chain joins TRBV7-9 and TRBJ1-1; the D gene is possibly TRBD1 (5 bases). Germline assignment: CDR1 SEHNR and CDR2 FQNEAQ (reference sequence). The CDR3 loop spans 14 amino acids. Trimming took off 7 bases at V and 1 base at J, with 13 bases between the two ends. The CDR3 here is CASTLGQTNTEAFF. For the CDR3, the DNA is TGTGCCAGCACCCTGGGGCAGACGAACACTGAAGCTTTCTTT.

The V call is TRBV15, the J call TRBJ2-3; TRBD2 matches 8 bases. After removal of 3 bases from V and 2 bases from J, the junction contained 1 base not matched to a gene. Germline assignment: CDR1 LNHNV and CDR2 YYDKDF (reference sequence). The CDR3 has 14 residues. The CDR3 loop is CATSSGRATDTQYF. The CDR3 coding sequence is TGTGCCACCAGCAGCGGGAGGGCCACAGATACGCAGTATTTT.

The chain combines TRBV7-9 with TRBJ1-1, with D unresolved. The V and J ends lost 4 bases and 0 bases respectively, with 15 bases between them. This CDR3 comprises 16 residues. Per the germline V gene, CDR1 is SEHNR and CDR2 is FQNEAQ (reference sequence). DNA for the CDR3: TGTGCCAGCAGCTCCGCGGGGAGATTCATGAACACTGAAGCTTTCTTT. Amino acids: CASSSAGRFMNTEAFF.

There are a few counts of this clone. The chain joins TRBV6-5 to TRBJ1-2; D is ambiguous. Germline V gene lookup returns CDR1 MNHEY and CDR2 SVGAGI. This CDR3 is 16 amino acids long. With 2 bases removed from V and 1 base from J, the gap between germline ends came to 14 bases. The chain's CDR3 is CASSYALEGLNYGYTF. Written as DNA, the CDR3 is TGTGCCAGCAGTTACGCATTGGAGGGCCTTAACTATGGCTACACCTTC.

In its sample, this clone was seen once. J is TRBJ2-7 and V is TRBV2; tentative D call: TRBD1 (5 bases). V lost 4 bases, J lost 6 bases, and 16 bases lay in between. The CDR3 loop spans 14 amino acids. CDR1 and CDR2 from the germline V gene are SNHLY and FYNNEI. CDR3 bases: TGTGCCAGCAGTGGCGGACGGTCCCAGGGCGAGCAGTACGTC. This sequence encodes CASSGGRSQGEQYV.

The rearrangement joins TRBV3-1 (or the pseudogene TRBV3-2) to TRBJ2-2; 15 nucleotides agree with TRBD2. Germline lookup yields CDR1 LGHDT and CDR2 YNNKEL (reference sequence). CDR3 length: 17 residues. Trimming removed 4 bases from V and 3 bases from J; junction bases left unmatched: 3. The CDR3 DNA is TGTGCCAGCAGCCGGGGACTAGCGGGAGGTTACACCGGGGAGCTGTTTTTT. Its translation is CASSRGLAGGYTGELFF.

V and J are TRBV7-9 and TRBJ2-5, with D unresolved. This CDR3 contains 15 residues. The germline CDR1 and CDR2 sequences are SEHNR and FQNEAQ (reference sequence). With 2 bases removed from V and 5 bases from J, the gap between germline ends came to 15 bases. In DNA, the CDR3 is TGTGCCAGCAGCTTAATCGAGGTCCTTCCGGAGACCCAGTACTTC. Translation: CASSLIEVLPETQYF.

This chain links TRBV10-1 with TRBJ2-3, with 9 bases identical to TRBD2. V dropped 0 bases and J dropped 6; count of bases not matched to a gene: 10. There are 17 residues in the CDR3. Germline loops: CDR1 WNHNN, CDR2 SYGVQD (reference sequence). The CDR3 protein is CASSESFAGGALDTQYF. CDR3 nucleotide sequence: TGCGCCAGCAGTGAGTCTTTTGCGGGGGGGGCCTTGGATACGCAGTATTTT.

The genes are TRBV5-4 and TRBJ1-1, with TRBD1 matching over 7 bases. Germline V CDR1 and CDR2: SGHNT, YYREEE (reference sequence). The junction had 4 bases not matched to a gene; V was cut back by 4 bases and J by 1 base. The CDR3 loop spans 14 amino acids. For the CDR3, the DNA is TGTGCCAGCAGCGGAAACAGGGGGAACACTGAAGCTTTCTTT. Residues: CASSGNRGNTEAFF.

V gene TRBV6-1 combines with J gene TRBJ2-7; TRBD1 is a possible D gene (5 bases). Per germline, CDR1 MNHNS and CDR2 SASEGT. The CDR3 loop spans 15 amino acids. Trimming pared 1 base from V and 3 bases from J, leaving 13 bases between. Here the CDR3 DNA reads TGTGCCAGCAGTGAAGGTTTCGGACAACTCTACGAGCAGTACTTC. Protein sequence: CASSEGFGQLYEQYF.

This clone showed up just a few times. Mismatch with germline at one junction end may stem from a read error. The chain carries TRBV19 and TRBJ1-1; D uncertain. The CDR3 consists of 13 residues. Germline V gives CDR1 LNHDA, CDR2 SQIVND (reference sequence). Here the CDR3 DNA reads TGCACTCCGGGGTATTCCATGAACACTGAAGCTTTCTTT. Its protein is CTPGYSMNTEAFF.

Details on this clone: The same CDR3 also results from other DNA sequences found in this sample. The chain employs TRBV19 and TRBJ2-1, with 8 bases fitting TRBD2. The CDR3 is 15 amino acids. Losses at the gene ends were 7 bases for V and 3 bases for J; bases not matched to a gene: 8. Germline values: CDR1 LNHDA, CDR2 SQIVND (reference sequence). DNA of the CDR3: TGTGCCAGTACTCCCGGGAGCGGGAGCTACAATGAGCAGTTCTTC. Protein product: CASTPGSGSYNEQFF.

This chain uses TRBV7-3 with TRBJ1-5; maybe TRBD1 (6 bases). The V gene's germline CDR1 is SGHTA and CDR2 FQGTGA. V was cut by 5 bases and J by 7 bases, with 18 bases left in between. This CDR3 region has 15 residues. The CDR3 nucleotides read TGTGCCAGCAGCCCCCCCGGGGGGGGCGAGCAGCCCCAGCATTTT. This sequence encodes CASSPPGGGEQPQHF.

This clone was seen only once. The genes are TRBV5-6 and TRBJ2-5; 9 bases are a match to TRBD2. V shed 0 bases and J 9 bases; nucleotides not matched to a gene: 3. The CDR3 sequence is 13 residues long. Germline V gene lookup returns CDR1 SGHDT and CDR2 YYEEEE. CDR3 sequence reads: CASSLVASGAQYF. The CDR3, as DNA: TGTGCCAGCAGCTTGGTCGCTAGCGGGGCCCAGTACTTC.

V and J are TRBV10-1 and TRBJ2-5; D gene uncertain. Germline V CDR1 and CDR2: WNHNN, SYGVQD (reference sequence). The CDR3 loop spans 18 amino acids. V lost 0 bases and J 4 bases, leaving 21 bases between the germline ends. The DNA for the CDR3 is TGCGCCAGCAGTGAGTCGACTCGTCTGGGTTTTGAAGGAGAGACCCAGTACTTC. Its translation: CASSESTRLGFEGETQYF.

The chain uses TRBV11-1 and TRBJ1-3, with TRBD1 matching 8 bases. This CDR3 has 15 amino acids. Germline V gene lookup returns CDR1 SGHAT and CDR2 FQDESV (reference sequence). V was clipped by 4 bases and J by 4 bases; unmatched bases: 6. The CDR3 loop is CASSSQGATGNTIYF. The CDR3 DNA follows: TGTGCCAGCAGCTCGCAGGGGGCTACCGGAAACACCATATATTTT.

This clone was detected a few times. The V and J genes are TRBV30 and TRBJ1-5; 9 bases match TRBD1. With 1 base clipped from V and 9 bases from J, the junction kept 7 bases outside the gene matches. The CDR3 is 14 residues long. Germline CDR1 is GTSNPN and CDR2 is SVGIG (reference sequence). For the CDR3, the DNA is TGTGCCTGGAGTGCTGGACAGGGGCGAGGGCCCCAGCATTTT. Amino acid sequence: CAWSAGQGRGPQHF.

The sample holds many counts of this clone. V and J are TRBV20-1 and TRBJ2-2; tentatively, D is TRBD1 (6 bases). The CDR3 has 14 amino acids. Between the trimmed V and J ends, which lost 3 bases and 4 bases, there was a span of 12 bases. CDR1 is DFQATT and CDR2 is SNEGSKA in the germline V gene (reference sequence). CDR3 coding DNA: TGCAGTGCTAGTCCCAGGGGCAGCACCGGGGAGCTGTTTTTT. It specifies CSASPRGSTGELFF.

The rearrangement joins TRBV2 to TRBJ2-2; 8 bases line up with TRBD1. The trim removed 7 bases at V and 4 bases at J, leaving 8 bases unmatched. In germline, CDR1 is SNHLY, CDR2 FYNNEI. The CDR3 runs to 15 residues. Here the CDR3 DNA reads TGTGCCAGCAAGGAACGGCAGGGGGCCACCGGGGAGCTGTTTTTT. Its protein is CASKERQGATGELFF.

V is TRBV5-1 and J is TRBJ2-1, with TRBD1 matching over 11 bases. With V trimmed by 4 bases and J by 4 bases, 10 bases remained unmatched. Germline CDR1 SGHRS, CDR2 YFSETQ. The CDR3 extends over 17 amino acids. DNA of the CDR3: TGCGCCAGCAGCCAATGGACAGGGGGCACGGGGTACAATGAGCAGTTCTTC. Translated, it gives CASSQWTGGTGYNEQFF.

The chain has TRBV11-3 and TRBJ2-1; the match to TRBD2 covers 12 bases. The CDR3 contains 16 residues. Germline assignment: CDR1 SGHNT and CDR2 YENEEA. Germline trimming cut 4 bases from V and 6 bases from J; bases unmatched to any gene: 7. This CDR3 reads CASSSPGTSGSNEQFF. The CDR3 bases are TGTGCCAGCAGCTCGCCCGGGACTAGCGGGTCCAATGAGCAGTTCTTC.